These T cell receptor beta chains were read from a single sample in a study of Tregs in tolerant kidney transplant recipients. TCRdb keeps only in-frame clones here, not all; method: immunoSEQ multiplex PCR. The sample has about 110,000 clones; around 90% are singletons. This specimen consisted of CD4+ T cells from blood, obtained before the transplant. Every receptor here comes from a human donor who received a combined kidney and bone marrow transplant. The CDR3 runs from the conserved cysteine through the conserved F or W. The order of the fields is D gene, V gene, clone size, J gene, CDR3 protein, CDR3 DNA. The D gene is left open where the match is weak. The listing skips clone size in some rows; elsewhere it reads once, few, many or a size class.

d_gene: TRBD2; v_gene: TRBV2; abundance: .; j_gene: TRBJ2-1; CDR3aa: CASLGWGLASNEQFF; CDR3nt: TGTGCCAGCCTAGGGTGGGGACTAGCGAGCAATGAGCAGTTCTTC
d_gene: TRBD1; v_gene: TRBV11-3; abundance: .; j_gene: TRBJ2-5; CDR3aa: CASSFWTGEGETQYF; CDR3nt: TGTGCCAGCAGCTTCTGGACAGGAGAGGGGGAGACCCAGTACTTC
d_gene: TRBD1; v_gene: TRBV28; abundance: .; j_gene: TRBJ2-1; CDR3aa: CASKPGDRGDNEQFF; CDR3nt: TGTGCCAGCAAACCCGGGGACAGGGGGGACAATGAGCAGTTCTTC
d_gene: .; v_gene: TRBV7-9; abundance: .; j_gene: TRBJ2-7; CDR3aa: CASSLLYVARGRYEQYF; CDR3nt: TGTGCCAGCAGCTTATTATATGTTGCCCGGGGTCGCTACGAGCAGTACTTC
d_gene: TRBD1; v_gene: TRBV11-2; abundance: .; j_gene: TRBJ1-3; CDR3aa: CASSQTGGNTIYF; CDR3nt: TGTGCCAGCAGCCAGACAGGGGGAAACACCATATATTTT
d_gene: .; v_gene: TRBV29-1; abundance: .; j_gene: TRBJ2-3; CDR3aa: CSVEPSTDTQYF; CDR3nt: TGCAGCGTTGAACCTAGCACAGATACGCAGTATTTT
d_gene: TRBD2; v_gene: TRBV5-1; abundance: once; j_gene: TRBJ2-5; CDR3aa: CASNPSSGGQETQYF; CDR3nt: TGCGCCAGCAATCCCTCCTCCGGGGGGCAAGAGACCCAGTACTTC
d_gene: TRBD1; v_gene: TRBV7-2; abundance: .; j_gene: TRBJ2-5; CDR3aa: CASSLQRRTGGLGETQYF; CDR3nt: TGTGCCAGCAGCTTACAACGACGGACAGGGGGCTTGGGAGAGACCCAGTACTTC
d_gene: TRBD1; v_gene: TRBV18; abundance: .; j_gene: TRBJ2-7; CDR3aa: CASSLGQAEAYEQYF; CDR3nt: TGTGCCAGCTCACTCGGACAGGCGGAGGCCTACGAGCAGTACTTC
d_gene: .; v_gene: TRBV7-9; abundance: .; j_gene: TRBJ1-4; CDR3aa: CASSSILINEKLFF; CDR3nt: TGTGCCAGCAGCTCCATACTGATTAATGAAAAACTGTTTTTT
d_gene: .; v_gene: TRBV18; abundance: once; j_gene: TRBJ1-6; CDR3aa: CASSPSTNSPLHF; CDR3nt: TGTGCCAGCTCCCCTTCGACAAATTCACCCCTCCACTTT
d_gene: TRBD1; v_gene: TRBV4-1; abundance: once; j_gene: TRBJ2-6; CDR3aa: CASSPTPGQGSPSGANVLTF; CDR3nt: TGCGCCAGCAGCCCCACCCCGGGACAGGGATCTCCCTCTGGGGCCAACGTCCTGACTTTC
d_gene: TRBD2; v_gene: TRBV18; abundance: .; j_gene: TRBJ2-5; CDR3aa: CASSPPTERGSGKETQYF; CDR3nt: TGTGCCAGCTCACCGCCGACAGAGCGGGGTTCGGGCAAAGAGACCCAGTACTTC
d_gene: .; v_gene: TRBV9; abundance: .; j_gene: TRBJ2-7; CDR3aa: CASSPSRGYEQYF; CDR3nt: TGTGCCAGCAGCCCTTCCAGGGGCTACGAGCAGTACTTC
d_gene: .; v_gene: TRBV30; abundance: .; j_gene: TRBJ1-5; CDR3aa: CAWSNGGSNQPQHF; CDR3nt: TGTGCCTGGAGTAACGGAGGCAGCAATCAGCCCCAGCATTTT
d_gene: TRBD2; v_gene: TRBV18; abundance: once; j_gene: TRBJ2-1; CDR3aa: CASSHTSGSRYEQFF; CDR3nt: TGTGCCAGCTCACACACTAGCGGGAGTCGGTATGAGCAGTTCTTC
d_gene: .; v_gene: TRBV4-1; abundance: .; j_gene: TRBJ2-2; CDR3aa: CASSQVSVGAGELFF; CDR3nt: TGCGCCAGCAGCCAGGTTTCGGTCGGGGCCGGGGAGCTGTTTTTT
d_gene: TRBD2; v_gene: TRBV28; abundance: .; j_gene: TRBJ2-1; CDR3aa: CASSRFGTSGVSYNEQFF; CDR3nt: TGTGCCAGCAGTCGCTTCGGGACTAGCGGGGTTTCCTACAATGAGCAGTTCTTC
d_gene: .; v_gene: TRBV4-1; abundance: .; j_gene: TRBJ1-2; CDR3aa: CASSQQAPYGYTF; CDR3nt: TGCGCCAGCAGCCAGCAGGCCCCCTATGGCTACACCTTC
d_gene: TRBD2; v_gene: TRBV7-2; abundance: .; j_gene: TRBJ2-3; CDR3aa: CASSQFGTSGRSSADTQYF; CDR3nt: TGTGCCAGCAGCCAATTTGGGACTAGCGGGAGGTCGAGTGCAGATACGCAGTATTTT
d_gene: .; v_gene: TRBV28; abundance: .; j_gene: TRBJ1-5; CDR3aa: CASSFGVPRPQHF; CDR3nt: TGTGCCAGCAGTTTCGGGGTCCCAAGGCCCCAGCATTTT
d_gene: .; v_gene: TRBV5-1; abundance: .; j_gene: TRBJ2-7; CDR3aa: CASSSGAVTSEQYF; CDR3nt: TGCGCCAGCAGCTCTGGGGCCGTAACAAGCGAGCAGTACTTC
d_gene: .; v_gene: TRBV6-5; abundance: .; j_gene: TRBJ2-3; CDR3aa: CASSSYPPDTQYF; CDR3nt: TGTGCCAGCAGTTCTTATCCTCCGGATACGCAGTATTTT
d_gene: TRBD2; v_gene: TRBV5-8; abundance: .; j_gene: TRBJ2-3; CDR3aa: CASSSPLSGGGRDTQYF; CDR3nt: TGTGCCAGCAGTTCTCCCCTTAGCGGGGGGGGGCGAGATACGCAGTATTTT
d_gene: .; v_gene: TRBV5-1; abundance: .; j_gene: TRBJ1-1; CDR3aa: CASSLSQGGVLNTEAFF; CDR3nt: TGCGCCAGCAGCTTATCACAGGGAGGGGTTTTGAACACTGAAGCTTTCTTT
d_gene: TRBD1; v_gene: TRBV5-4; abundance: .; j_gene: TRBJ1-2; CDR3aa: CASSSPGQGGYGYTF; CDR3nt: TGTGCCAGCAGCTCCCCGGGACAGGGCGGCTATGGCTACACCTTC
d_gene: TRBD1; v_gene: TRBV2; abundance: .; j_gene: TRBJ2-4; CDR3aa: CASSGGGDRAAIQYF; CDR3nt: TGTGCCAGCAGTGGAGGGGGGGACAGGGCGGCCATTCAGTACTTC
d_gene: .; v_gene: TRBV6-5; abundance: .; j_gene: TRBJ1-2; CDR3aa: CASSYSLAGSYGYTF; CDR3nt: TGTGCCAGCAGTTACTCCCTCGCGGGATCCTATGGCTACACCTTC
d_gene: .; v_gene: TRBV30; abundance: once; j_gene: TRBJ2-5; CDR3aa: CAWSVGGARETQYF; CDR3nt: TGTGCCTGGAGTGTTGGGGGGGCTAGGGAGACCCAGTACTTC
d_gene: .; v_gene: TRBV29-1; abundance: .; j_gene: TRBJ1-2; CDR3aa: CSVENGWTVNYGYTF; CDR3nt: TGCAGCGTTGAAAACGGATGGACAGTAAACTATGGCTACACCTTC
d_gene: TRBD2; v_gene: TRBV11-2; abundance: .; j_gene: TRBJ2-7; CDR3aa: CASSFSSGRFGQYF; CDR3nt: TGTGCCAGCAGCTTTTCTAGCGGGAGGTTTGGGCAGTACTTC
d_gene: .; v_gene: TRBV6-5; abundance: .; j_gene: TRBJ2-7; CDR3aa: CASSTGGDREQYF; CDR3nt: TGTGCCAGCAGTACAGGGGGGGATCGCGAGCAGTACTTC
d_gene: .; v_gene: TRBV12-5; abundance: .; j_gene: TRBJ2-5; CDR3aa: CASGLVQQETQYF; CDR3nt: TGTGCTAGTGGTTTGGTACAGCAAGAGACCCAGTACTTC
d_gene: .; v_gene: TRBV19; abundance: .; j_gene: TRBJ1-5; CDR3aa: CASSIGNYVNQPQHF; CDR3nt: TGTGCCAGTAGTATCGGGAATTACGTTAATCAGCCCCAGCATTTT
d_gene: TRBD2; v_gene: TRBV27; abundance: .; j_gene: TRBJ2-1; CDR3aa: CASSLSGLAGQVSYNEQFF; CDR3nt: TGTGCCAGCAGTTTATCGGGGCTAGCGGGACAAGTCTCCTACAATGAGCAGTTCTTC
d_gene: .; v_gene: TRBV5-1; abundance: .; j_gene: TRBJ1-4; CDR3aa: CASSPRAGALSEKLFF; CDR3nt: TGCGCCAGCAGCCCCCGGGCAGGGGCCCTTAGTGAAAAACTGTTTTTT
d_gene: TRBD1; v_gene: TRBV19; abundance: .; j_gene: TRBJ1-1; CDR3aa: CASSRTGVNTEAFF; CDR3nt: TGTGCCAGCTCTCGGACAGGGGTGAACACTGAAGCTTTCTTT
d_gene: .; v_gene: TRBV19; abundance: once; j_gene: TRBJ1-1; CDR3aa: CASSTQTSNTEAFF; CDR3nt: TGTGCCAGTAGTACTCAGACATCCAACACTGAAGCTTTCTTT
d_gene: .; v_gene: TRBV11-2; abundance: .; j_gene: TRBJ2-1; CDR3aa: CASSRLSGPSSYNEQFF; CDR3nt: TGTGCCAGCAGCCGATTGTCAGGGCCAAGCTCCTACAATGAGCAGTTCTTC
d_gene: TRBD1; v_gene: TRBV2; abundance: .; j_gene: TRBJ1-5; CDR3aa: CATQGGPYSNQPQHF; CDR3nt: TGTGCCACCCAGGGGGGACCATATAGCAATCAGCCCCAGCATTTT
d_gene: .; v_gene: TRBV29-1; abundance: .; j_gene: TRBJ2-5; CDR3aa: CSVEPPGLPETQYF; CDR3nt: TGCAGCGTTGAACCCCCCGGACTTCCCGAGACCCAGTACTTC
d_gene: .; v_gene: TRBV12-2; abundance: .; j_gene: TRBJ2-3; CDR3aa: CASRSPGLARKRDTQYF; CDR3nt: TGTGCAAGTCGCTCCCCGGGACTAGCGAGGAAGAGAGATACGCAGTATTTT
d_gene: .; v_gene: TRBV7-8; abundance: .; j_gene: TRBJ1-1; CDR3aa: CASSVAGSEAFF; CDR3nt: TGTGCCAGCAGTGTCGCGGGTAGTGAAGCTTTCTTT
d_gene: .; v_gene: TRBV5-1; abundance: .; j_gene: TRBJ2-5; CDR3aa: CASSLGADPRETQYF; CDR3nt: TGCGCCAGCAGCTTGGGGGCAGACCCAAGGGAGACCCAGTACTTC
d_gene: .; v_gene: TRBV15; abundance: .; j_gene: TRBJ1-4; CDR3aa: CATSRDGAVGEKLFF; CDR3nt: TGTGCCACCAGCAGAGATGGAGCGGTGGGTGAAAAACTGTTTTTT
d_gene: .; v_gene: TRBV6-5; abundance: .; j_gene: TRBJ2-7; CDR3aa: CASSYYRESYEQYF; CDR3nt: TGTGCCAGCAGTTACTACAGGGAGTCCTACGAGCAGTACTTC
d_gene: TRBD1; v_gene: TRBV5-1; abundance: few; j_gene: TRBJ1-2; CDR3aa: CASSEGQGGYGYTF; CDR3nt: TGCGCCAGCAGCGAAGGACAGGGAGGCTATGGCTACACCTTC
d_gene: .; v_gene: TRBV5-1; abundance: .; j_gene: TRBJ2-2; CDR3aa: CASSLAANTGELFF; CDR3nt: TGCGCCAGCAGCTTGGCAGCGAACACCGGGGAGCTGTTTTTT
d_gene: TRBD2; v_gene: TRBV18; abundance: few; j_gene: TRBJ2-1; CDR3aa: CASSANSGGRSEQFF; CDR3nt: TGTGCCAGCTCAGCTAATAGCGGGGGGAGATCTGAGCAGTTCTTC
d_gene: .; v_gene: TRBV7-2; abundance: once; j_gene: TRBJ2-6; CDR3aa: CASTPLSAGANVLTF; CDR3nt: TGTGCCAGCACCCCACTTTCGGCTGGGGCCAACGTCCTGACTTTC
d_gene: .; v_gene: TRBV4-2; abundance: once; j_gene: TRBJ2-6; CDR3aa: CASSQSRTGQVSGGANVLTF; CDR3nt: TGTGCCAGCAGCCAATCGAGGACAGGGCAGGTTAGCGGGGGGGCCAACGTCCTGACTTTC
d_gene: .; v_gene: TRBV7-6; abundance: .; j_gene: TRBJ2-7; CDR3aa: CASSLRQSYEQYF; CDR3nt: TGTGCCAGCAGCTTACGACAGAGCTACGAGCAGTACTTC
d_gene: TRBD1; v_gene: TRBV5-1; abundance: .; j_gene: TRBJ2-1; CDR3aa: CASSPDTKSGQFYNEQFF; CDR3nt: TGCGCCAGCAGCCCGGATACGAAGTCGGGACAGTTCTACAATGAGCAGTTCTTC
d_gene: .; v_gene: TRBV18; abundance: .; j_gene: TRBJ1-4; CDR3aa: CASSGLGREDEKLFF; CDR3nt: TGTGCCAGCTCAGGTCTGGGGCGAGAGGATGAAAAACTGTTTTTT
d_gene: TRBD2; v_gene: TRBV25-1; abundance: .; j_gene: TRBJ2-3; CDR3aa: CASSDPSGGPDTQYF; CDR3nt: TGTGCCAGCAGTGACCCTAGCGGGGGGCCAGATACGCAGTATTTT
d_gene: TRBD1; v_gene: TRBV19; abundance: .; j_gene: TRBJ2-7; CDR3aa: CASSISDRGFYEQYF; CDR3nt: TGTGCCAGTAGTATATCGGACAGGGGGTTCTACGAGCAGTACTTC
d_gene: .; v_gene: TRBV5-6; abundance: .; j_gene: TRBJ2-4; CDR3aa: CASSLNWGQGIYF; CDR3nt: .
d_gene: .; v_gene: TRBV12-5; abundance: .; j_gene: TRBJ2-2; CDR3aa: CASGLVPASRSTGELFF; CDR3nt: TGTGCTAGTGGTTTGGTACCCGCTAGTCGGAGCACCGGGGAGCTGTTTTTT
d_gene: .; v_gene: TRBV7-2; abundance: .; j_gene: TRBJ1-5; CDR3aa: CASSFGDNRPQHF; CDR3nt: TGTGCCAGCAGCTTCGGGGACAATCGGCCCCAGCATTTT
d_gene: TRBD2; v_gene: TRBV9; abundance: once; j_gene: TRBJ2-2; CDR3aa: CASSPPGGGGELFF; CDR3nt: TGTGCCAGCAGCCCCCCGGGGGGAGGCGGGGAGCTGTTTTTT